These 32 T cell receptor beta chains came from one sample sequenced in a study of blood T cell repertoires in COVID-19. Some clones are missing from TCRdb's copy, which holds only in-frame ones; the method was immunoSEQ multiplex PCR. The sample includes 130,000 or so clones, 87% of them seen just once. Input material: peripheral blood. These receptors were collected from a woman aged 45-60 years with acute or convalescent COVID-19.

The sample holds a few counts of this clone. The rearrangement joins TRBV7-3 to TRBJ2-1; 10 bases agree with TRBD2. This CDR3 has 15 amino acids. V was pared by 2 bases and J by 3 bases, with 1 base of the junction left unmatched. Germline V gives CDR1 SGHTA, CDR2 FQGTGA. CDR3 residues: CASSLQRGGYNEQFF. The CDR3 DNA reads TGTGCCAGCAGCTTACAGCGGGGGGGCTACAATGAGCAGTTCTTC.

The J gene is TRBJ2-3, the V gene TRBV19; unclear D gene. The CDR3 length is 12 residues. The V gene's germline CDR1 is LNHDA and CDR2 SQIVND (reference sequence). With 5 bases removed from V and 5 bases from J, the gap between germline ends came to 8 bases. The CDR3 is CASSPDIDTQYF. The CDR3, as DNA: TGTGCCAGTAGTCCTGACATAGATACGCAGTATTTT.

In this sample, this clone turned up a few times. This chain connects TRBV19 to TRBJ1-5; the D gene is possibly TRBD1 (5 bases). This CDR3 spans 16 amino acids. Per the germline V gene, CDR1 is LNHDA and CDR2 is SQIVND (reference sequence). With 3 bases removed from V and 4 bases from J, the gap between germline ends came to 16 bases. CDR3 in amino acids: CASSMRIQGGNQPQHF. CDR3 bases: TGTGCCAGTAGTATGAGGATCCAGGGCGGTAATCAGCCCCAGCATTTT.

The rearrangement joins TRBV10-3 to TRBJ2-7; D is unclear. The CDR3 loop spans 12 amino acids. Germline V gene lookup returns CDR1 ENHRY and CDR2 SYGVKD. The ends were cut back, 2 bases at V and 3 bases at J, with 5 bases in the middle. The CDR3: CAISELSYEQYF. Here the CDR3 DNA reads TGTGCCATCAGTGAGCTAAGCTACGAGCAGTACTTC.

This clone occurred many times. The V gene is TRBV2, the J gene TRBJ1-4; maybe TRBD1 (6 bases). The V end lost 6 bases, the J end lost 0 bases, and 14 bases lay between the germline ends. In germline, CDR1 is SNHLY, CDR2 FYNNEI. CDR3 size: 16 residues. The CDR3 protein is CASRDAGGPTNEKLFF. The CDR3 coding sequence is TGTGCCAGCAGAGACGCTGGGGGCCCAACTAATGAAAAACTGTTTTTT. The complete variable domain, with remaining parts taken from reference TRBV2 and TRBJ1-4, reads EPEVTQTPSHQVTQMGQEVILRCVPISNHLYFYWYRQILGQKVEFLVSFYNNEISEKSEIFDDQFSVERPDGSNFTLKIRSTKLEDSAMYFCASRDAGGPTNEKLFFGSGTQLSVL.

V and J are TRBV18 and TRBJ1-6; 7 bases are shared with TRBD1. There are 15 residues in the CDR3. Unmatched junction bases numbered 7, after V lost 2 bases and J lost 9 bases. CDR1 and CDR2 (germline): KGHSH, LQKENI. The CDR3 DNA sequence: TGTGCCAGCTCACCATATGAGGGGGCAGGTTCACCCCTCCACTTT. Amino acid sequence: CASSPYEGAGSPLHF.

The chain uses TRBV10-3 and TRBJ1-5; D is undetermined. The CDR3 runs to 13 residues. Trimming took 4 bases from V and 6 from J, leaving 10 bases between them. Germline V gene lookup returns CDR1 ENHRY and CDR2 SYGVKD. The CDR3 bases are TGTGCCATCAGTGTAGAGGGTTCTCAGCCCCAGCATTTT. Amino acid sequence: CAISVEGSQPQHF.

With respect to this clone: Other DNA variants within this sample encode the same CDR3. This sequence joins TRBV28 and TRBJ2-1; TRBD2 agrees at 8 bases. The V gene's germline CDR1 is MDHEN and CDR2 SYDVKM. The CDR3 totals 13 residues. Trimming removed 2 bases from V and 7 bases from J; junction bases left unmatched: 1. In DNA form, the CDR3 reads TGTGCCAGCAGTTTAACTAGCGGTAATGAGCAGTTCTTC. This encodes CASSLTSGNEQFF.

This clone has a single count. CDR3 sequence: CATSDHGTPNQDTQYF. CDR3 nucleotides: TGTGCCACCAGTGACCACGGGACTCCTAATCAAGATACGCAGTATTTT. The chain is built from TRBV24-1 and TRBJ2-3, with D possibly matching TRBD2 (6 bases). The V end lost 4 bases, the J end lost 5 bases, and 18 bases lay between the germline ends. Germline V gene data show CDR1 as KGHDR and CDR2 as SFDVKD. CDR3 length: 16 residues.

The gene calls are TRBV11-2 and TRBJ1-6; D might be TRBD1 (6 bases). CDR1 SGHAT and CDR2 FQNNGV come from the germline V gene. V gave up 3 bases and J gave up 8 bases, with 14 bases separating them. The length of the CDR3 is 15 residues. CDR3 DNA: TGTGCCAGCAGCTTCAGGGACACAGGATATTCACCCCTCCACTTT. It is translated as CASSFRDTGYSPLHF.

This clone is a singleton in its sample. This chain joins TRBV30 and TRBJ2-2; 16 nucleotides align to TRBD2. V lost 3 bases to trimming and J lost 4 bases; unmatched junction nucleotides: 8. The CDR3 extends over 18 amino acids. Per the germline V gene, CDR1 is GTSNPN and CDR2 is SVGIG (reference sequence). The CDR3 bases are TGTGCCTGGAGCCTGGGACTAGCGGGGGGGCCTGGCACCGGGGAGCTGTTTTTT. Amino acid sequence: CAWSLGLAGGPGTGELFF.

This rearrangement joins TRBV7-8 to TRBJ2-1; 8 bases line up with TRBD2. The CDR3 is 17 residues long. The ends lost 1 base at V and 4 bases at J; junction bases unmatched: 9. CDR1 is SGHVS and CDR2 is FQNEAQ in the germline V gene. CDR3 in DNA: TGTGCCAGCAGCTTAGACCAGCGGGGGCCTGGTTACAATGAGCAGTTCTTC. The encoded protein is CASSLDQRGPGYNEQFF.

Only one count was recorded for this clone. The chain recombines TRBV3-1 (or the pseudogene TRBV3-2) with TRBJ1-1, with 7 bases lining up with TRBD1. V lost 1 base, J lost 5 bases, and 7 bases stayed unmatched. Per the germline V gene, CDR1 is LGHDT and CDR2 is YNNKEL (reference sequence). This CDR3 is 15 amino acids long. The CDR3 sequence: CASSQGSGGGTEAFF. The CDR3 nucleotides read TGTGCCAGCAGCCAAGGTTCAGGGGGAGGTACTGAAGCTTTCTTT.

The chain is built from TRBV10-3 and TRBJ1-4, with TRBD1 matching 7 bases. Trimming took 0 bases from V and 7 from J; bases not matched to a gene: 5. The CDR3 consists of 15 residues. In germline, CDR1 is ENHRY, CDR2 SYGVKD. This chain's CDR3 is CAISESAGGSEKLFF. The CDR3 DNA follows: TGTGCCATCAGTGAGTCTGCAGGGGGTTCTGAAAAACTGTTTTTT.

V usage is TRBV7-2 and J usage is TRBJ1-2; D is perhaps TRBD1 (5 bases). Trimming pared 5 bases from V and 5 bases from J, leaving 21 bases between. This CDR3 has 16 amino acids. Looked up from germline, CDR1 is SGHTA and CDR2 is FQGNSA. The CDR3: CASSPGGVGRGYGYTF. In DNA form, the CDR3 reads TGTGCCAGCAGCCCCGGGGGGGTGGGCCGAGGGTATGGCTACACCTTC.

This clone was recorded once. The chain couples TRBV19 to TRBJ2-7; 15 positions agree with TRBD2. The CDR3 is 15 residues long. Trimming removed 4 bases from V and 4 bases from J; junction bases left unmatched: 2. From germline, CDR1 is LNHDA and CDR2 SQIVND (reference sequence). The CDR3 DNA follows: TGTGCCAGTAGTACAGGGACTAGCGGGGGGTACGAGCAGTACTTC. Translation: CASSTGTSGGYEQYF.

Details on this clone: The junction differs from germline at one of its ends, possibly a read error. The V call is TRBV13, the J call TRBJ1-2, with TRBD1 matching over 8 bases. Germline loops: CDR1 PRHDT, CDR2 FYEKMQ (reference sequence). CDR3 size: 11 residues. This CDR3 reads CASSLGGTGDF. CDR3 nucleotides: TGTGCCAGCAGCTTAGGGGGGACAGGTGACTTC.

The rearrangement joins TRBV9 to TRBJ2-1, with 7 bases aligning to TRBD1. This CDR3 is built from 13 residues. Germline V lookup: CDR1 SGDLS, CDR2 YYNGEE. V lost 1 base and J lost 12; bases outside the gene matches: 7. This CDR3 is CASSVFHRGGQFF. The CDR3 DNA reads TGTGCCAGCAGCGTATTCCACAGGGGTGGGCAGTTCTTC.

The chain recombines TRBV5-5 with TRBJ2-3, with D perhaps matching TRBD2 (6 bases). Germline-derived CDR1 and CDR2 are SGHKS and YYEKEE (reference sequence). The CDR3 has 15 amino acids. The germline V and J ends were trimmed by 1 base and 0 bases, with 9 bases remaining between them. Here the CDR3 DNA reads TGTGCCAGCAGCTTGCGGGAGTCGAGCACAGATACGCAGTATTTT. Its protein product is CASSLRESSTDTQYF. The whole variable domain, filled in from reference TRBV5-5 and TRBJ2-3, reads DAGVTQSPTHLIKTRGQQVTLRCSPISGHKSVSWYQQVLGQGPQFIFQYYEKEERGRGNFPDRFSARQFPNYSSELNVNALLLGDSALYLCASSLRESSTDTQYFGPGTRLTVL.

This clone was seen only a few times. The chain is built from TRBV19 and TRBJ2-7; 8 nucleotides agree with TRBD2. Germline V CDR1 and CDR2: LNHDA, SQIVND (reference sequence). This CDR3 region has 16 residues. J was trimmed by 3 bases and V by 5 bases; bases with no gene match: 12. The CDR3, as DNA: TGTGCCAGTAGTCTCTCCGGGGGGGCGGGATTCTACGAGCAGTACTTC. Amino acid sequence: CASSLSGGAGFYEQYF.

The chain links TRBV20-1 to TRBJ2-5; no clear D. CDR3 length: 14 residues. Deletions cut 3 bases from V and 0 bases from J, with 11 bases between. CDR1 and CDR2 (germline): DFQATT, SNEGSKA (reference sequence). The CDR3 loop is CSASWFRDQETQYF. In DNA form, the CDR3 reads TGCAGTGCTAGTTGGTTCCGAGACCAAGAGACCCAGTACTTC.

The chain couples TRBV18 to TRBJ2-3, with D possibly matching TRBD1 (6 bases). V lost 2 bases and J 7 bases, leaving 16 bases between the germline ends. The V gene's germline CDR1 is KGHSH and CDR2 LQKENI. This CDR3 contains 15 residues. CDR3 loop: CASSPGTFQGNTQYF. In DNA form, the CDR3 reads TGTGCCAGCTCACCAGGGACATTTCAGGGCAATACGCAGTATTTT.

J is TRBJ1-1 and V is TRBV6-5, with TRBD1 as a possible D gene (5 bases). Per the germline V gene, CDR1 is MNHEY and CDR2 is SVGAGI. V lost 6 bases to trimming and J lost 3 bases, with 8 bases between them. The CDR3 is made up of 12 amino acids. The CDR3 DNA reads TGTGCCAGCAGGGCGGGGGACACTGAAGCTTTCTTT. Translation gives CASRAGDTEAFF.

The rearrangement links TRBV4-2 to TRBJ2-6; TRBD1 is a possible D gene (6 bases). Germline values: CDR1 LGHNA, CDR2 YNFKEQ. The ends were cut back, 4 bases at V and 4 bases at J, with 17 bases in the middle. The CDR3 loop spans 17 amino acids. The CDR3 reads CASSPSRGTTGANVLTF. CDR3 DNA sequence: TGTGCCAGCAGCCCTAGCAGGGGTACAACCGGGGCCAACGTCCTGACTTTC.

The V call is TRBV29-1, the J call TRBJ1-2, with D tentatively TRBD1 (6 bases). The CDR3 contains 13 residues. Germline assignment: CDR1 SQVTM and CDR2 ANQGSEA. The V end lost 6 bases, the J end lost 3 bases, and 14 bases lay between the germline ends. CDR3 region: CSVLGQSYYGYTF. The CDR3, as DNA: TGCAGCGTCCTAGGACAGTCTTACTATGGCTACACCTTC.

The chain links TRBV2 to TRBJ2-1; TRBD2 is a possible D gene (5 bases). V lost 6 bases and J 2 bases, leaving 11 bases between the germline ends. From germline, CDR1 is SNHLY and CDR2 FYNNEI. This CDR3 is built from 14 residues. The CDR3 loop is CASRGERAYNEQFF. The CDR3 DNA sequence: TGTGCCAGCAGGGGAGAGAGGGCCTACAATGAGCAGTTCTTC. The variable domain in full, completed from reference TRBV2 and TRBJ2-1, reads EPEVTQTPSHQVTQMGQEVILRCVPISNHLYFYWYRQILGQKVEFLVSFYNNEISEKSEIFDDQFSVERPDGSNFTLKIRSTKLEDSAMYFCASRGERAYNEQFFGPGTRLTVL.

The chain is built from TRBV30 and TRBJ1-2; no clear D gene. This CDR3 is built from 13 residues. CDR1 and CDR2 (germline): GTSNPN, SVGIG (reference sequence). Deletions cut 1 base from V and 7 bases from J, with 13 bases between. The CDR3 nucleotides are TGTGCCTGGAGTGGCGGGGAGGTTCTTGGCTACACCTTC. Amino acid sequence: CAWSGGEVLGYTF.

The chain has TRBV12-5 and TRBJ1-3, with D maybe TRBD1 (5 bases). Trimming pared 2 bases from V and 0 bases from J, leaving 17 bases between. The CDR3 has 18 amino acids. Germline values: CDR1 LGHNT, CDR2 FRNRAP. CDR3: CASGLSGNTVTSGNTIYF. The CDR3 region has the DNA TGTGCTAGTGGTTTGTCAGGGAATACAGTGACCTCTGGAAACACCATATATTTT.

V usage is TRBV6-2 or TRBV6-3 and J usage is TRBJ1-4, with 8 nucleotides matching TRBD1. CDR1 and CDR2 from the germline V gene are MNHEY and SVGEGT. With 5 bases clipped from V and 5 bases from J, the junction kept 7 bases outside the gene matches. This CDR3 contains 15 residues. CDR3 nucleotides: TGTGCCAGCAGTCCACCGGGACAGGAGAATGAAAAACTGTTTTTT. This translates into CASSPPGQENEKLFF.

This clone is medium-sized by share. The J gene is TRBJ2-2, the V gene TRBV4-2, with TRBD2 matching 10 bases. The CDR3 runs 16 residues. CDR1 and CDR2 from the germline V gene are LGHNA and YNFKEQ. J lost 4 bases, V lost 1 base, and 3 bases had no gene match. The CDR3 region has the DNA TGTGCCAGCAGCCAAGCTAGCGGGAGTTCCACCGGGGAGCTGTTTTTT. It encodes CASSQASGSSTGELFF.

The chain joins TRBV27 to TRBJ2-3; D remains ambiguous. The length of the CDR3 is 15 residues. Germline V gene sequence: CDR1 MNHEY, CDR2 SMNVEV (reference sequence). V lost 3 bases to trimming and J lost 4 bases, with 14 bases between them. This CDR3 reads CASSFSFLGADTQYF. CDR3 sequence (DNA): TGTGCCAGCAGTTTCTCCTTTCTAGGTGCAGATACGCAGTATTTT.

The chain recombines TRBV30 with TRBJ2-7, with 7 bases that match TRBD2. The CDR3 covers 14 residues. Unmatched junction bases numbered 5, after V lost 0 bases and J lost 3 bases. Per germline, CDR1 GTSNPN and CDR2 SVGIG (reference sequence). CDR3 nucleotide sequence: TGTGCCTGGAGTGTCTTCCGGGGGGTCTACGAGCAGTACTTC. This encodes CAWSVFRGVYEQYF.